This TCR beta chain was found in a study of T-cell memory formation after mild COVID-19. Points from the study as a whole: A balance of CD4 and CD8 characterized clones contracting day 15 to 85, whereas later expanders leaned CD4+. Pre-infection memory already had some responding clones, implying cross-reactive memory joined.

This CDR3 comprises 14 residues. Germline V lookup: CDR1 LGHNA, CDR2 YSLEER. Trimming removed 3 bases from V and 7 bases from J, with 12 bases in between. As for this clonotype: Its antigen is unidentified.

Barcoded TCR alpha and TCR beta cDNA libraries with UMIs came from 5'RACE using constant-segment primers. TCRdb fed the 5' RACE reads into MiXCR, producing one record per CDR3 protein. In the table there are 540,000 or so distinct CDR3 sequences, just over 20% of which are singletons. The chain has TRBV4-3 and TRBJ1-4; D is perhaps TRBD1 (5 bases). The TCR originated in an adult woman who had mild COVID-19 (a few samples of this study predate the infection). Cell type and time point are not known. Sequenced input: PBMCs or a T cell subset sorted from them (not recorded which). CDR3 in amino acids: CASSHGGSGEKLFF. Here the CDR3 DNA reads TGCGCCAGCAGCCACGGGGGATCGGGTGAAAAACTGTTTTTT.